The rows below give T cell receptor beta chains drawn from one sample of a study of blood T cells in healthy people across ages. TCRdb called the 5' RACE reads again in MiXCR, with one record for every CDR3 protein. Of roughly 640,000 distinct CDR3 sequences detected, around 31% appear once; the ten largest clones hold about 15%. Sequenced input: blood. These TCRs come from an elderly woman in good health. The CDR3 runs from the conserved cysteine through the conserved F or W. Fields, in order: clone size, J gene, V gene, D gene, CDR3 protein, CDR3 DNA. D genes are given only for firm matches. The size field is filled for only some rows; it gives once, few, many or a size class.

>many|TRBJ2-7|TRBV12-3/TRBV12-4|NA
CASSSGTSYEQYF
TGTGCCAGCAGTTCCGGGACATCCTACGAGCAGTACTTC
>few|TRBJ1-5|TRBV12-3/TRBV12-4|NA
CASNPTGGPQPQHF
TGTGCCAGCAATCCCACGGGGGGCCCCCAGCCCCAGCATTTT
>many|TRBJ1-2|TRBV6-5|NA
CASSRTRNYGYTF
TGTGCCAGCAGCCGAACGAGGAACTATGGCTACACCTTC
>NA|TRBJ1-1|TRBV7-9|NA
CASSFWSGTEAFF
TGTGCCAGCAGCTTTTGGTCGGGGACTGAAGCTTTCTTT
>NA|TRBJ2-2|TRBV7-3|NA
CASSLQGLDTGELFF
TGTGCCAGCAGCTTACAGGGGTTGGACACCGGGGAGCTGTTTTTT
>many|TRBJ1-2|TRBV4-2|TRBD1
CASSQRTGGGGYTF
TGTGCCAGCAGCCAACGGACAGGGGGAGGCGGCTACACCTTC
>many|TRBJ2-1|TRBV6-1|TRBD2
CASSELAGSSYNEQFF
TGTGCCAGCAGTGAATTAGCGGGGAGCTCCTACAATGAGCAGTTCTTC
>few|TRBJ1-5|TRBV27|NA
CASSPTVYGQPRHF
TGTGCCAGCAGTCCTACCGTCTATGGGCAGCCCCGGCATTTT
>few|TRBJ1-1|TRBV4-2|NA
CASSQEVHSTEAFF
TGTGCCAGCAGCCAAGAAGTGCACTCCACTGAAGCTTTCTTT
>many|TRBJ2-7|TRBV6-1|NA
CVSGQSYEQYF
TGTGTATCAGGGCAGTCCTACGAGCAGTACTTC
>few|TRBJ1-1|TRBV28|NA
CASTWGGGANTEAFF
TGTGCCAGCACCTGGGGTGGAGGAGCGAACACTGAAGCTTTCTTT
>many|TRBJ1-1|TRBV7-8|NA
CASSPRTGTEAFF
TGTGCCAGCAGTCCGCGGACCGGCACTGAAGCTTTCTTT